The clone carrying this T cell receptor (beta chain) was seen a handful of times. The sample is drawn from a study of blood T cells in healthy people across ages. V lost 0 bases to trimming and J lost 6 bases, with 18 bases between them. The CDR3 loop spans 16 amino acids. Per germline, CDR1 SGHTA and CDR2 FQGNSA. Primed by a sample-barcoded 5' primer and a J-beta primer mix, a second PCR proceeded for 7 to 11 cycles. Via MiXCR, TCRdb re-called the 5' RACE reads, giving one row per CDR3 protein. In the table there are approximately 580,000 distinct CDR3 sequences, 20% to 30% of which are singletons. The same data also went into a second study, on T cells of mothers and their children. That source adds: There was no detection of any persistent microchimeric T cell clones.

The J gene is TRBJ2-7, the V gene TRBV7-2; D is perhaps TRBD1 (6 bases). The sequenced sample consisted of blood. The sequence was obtained from a boy younger than 18 in good health. CDR3 region: CASSLASQGRNPEQYF. The CDR3 bases are TGTGCCAGCAGCTTAGCGTCACAGGGACGAAATCCCGAGCAGTACTTC.